These 30 T cell receptor beta chains were all obtained from the same sample, sequenced in a study of blood T cell repertoires in COVID-19. The assay was immunoSEQ multiplex PCR, and TCRdb's table has in-frame clones only and misses some. This table has roughly 120,000 clones, less than 85% appearing once. The sequencing input was peripheral blood. The receptors derive from a woman in her fifties or sixties with acute or convalescent COVID-19.

The rearrangement uses TRBV6-5 and TRBJ2-7, with a possible D match to TRBD1 (5 bases). The CDR3 covers 15 residues. V was clipped by 1 base and J by 2 bases, with 12 bases between them. The germline CDR1 and CDR2 sequences are MNHEY and SVGAGI. CDR3 sequence: CASSYFSSGPYEQYF. The CDR3 DNA follows: TGTGCCAGCAGTTACTTTTCGTCAGGGCCCTACGAGCAGTACTTC.

The genes are TRBV6-5 and TRBJ2-6, with unresolved D. This CDR3 contains 13 residues. Germline V gene lookup returns CDR1 MNHEY and CDR2 SVGAGI. Trimming left V 8 bases short and J 1 base short, with 6 bases between. The CDR3 sequence: CASSLSGANVLTF. In nucleotides, the CDR3 is TGTGCCAGCTCCTTATCTGGGGCCAACGTCCTGACTTTC.

The V gene is TRBV1, the J gene TRBJ1-2; the table's D call of TRBD1 was not tested on the DNA. TRBV1 is a recognized pseudogene. The CDR3 runs 13 residues. The CDR3 protein is CTSSLQGYYGYTF. The CDR3 region has the DNA TGCACCAGCAGCCTGCAGGGCTACTATGGCTACACCTTC.

Only a few counts were recorded for this clone. DNA for the CDR3: TGTGCCAGCAGTGATCGGCTAGCGGGAGGTTCGGGCACAGATACGCAGTATTTT. Protein: CASSDRLAGGSGTDTQYF. The J gene is TRBJ2-3, the V gene TRBV6-1, with 11 bases lining up with TRBD2. CDR1 and CDR2 from the germline V gene are MNHNS and SASEGT. V was pared by 3 bases and J by 1 base, with 9 bases of the junction left unmatched. The CDR3 length is 18 residues.

This rearrangement joins TRBV28 to TRBJ1-2, with 7 positions matching TRBD1. V lost 5 bases and J lost 4; bases outside the gene matches: 1. CDR3 length equals 12 residues. Per germline, CDR1 MDHEN and CDR2 SYDVKM. The CDR3 region has the DNA TGTGCCAGCAGTCAGGGGGTCTATGGCTACACCTTC. Translation gives CASSQGVYGYTF.

This clone is a singleton in its sample. The chain carries TRBV6-5 and TRBJ1-6, with 7 bases that match TRBD1. CDR1 MNHEY and CDR2 SVGAGI come from the germline V gene. CDR3 size: 13 residues. Losses at the gene ends were 6 bases for V and 8 bases for J; bases not matched to a gene: 4. DNA of the CDR3: TGTGCCAGCAGCACAGGGGAGGATTCACCCCTCCACTTT. Translated: CASSTGEDSPLHF.

The rearrangement uses TRBV30 and TRBJ2-4; a weak D match, TRBD2 (5 bases). This CDR3 has 16 residues. In germline, CDR1 is GTSNPN, CDR2 SVGIG (reference sequence). V lost 2 bases to trimming and J lost 2 bases, with 16 bases between them. The CDR3 nucleotides read TGTGCCTGGAGTCCTCCCCTTACTAGTCCCAAAAACATTCAGTACTTC. It specifies CAWSPPLTSPKNIQYF.

The chain links TRBV5-6 to TRBJ2-7; D may be TRBD2 (6 bases). CDR3 size: 12 residues. V gave up 1 base and J gave up 6 bases, with 8 bases separating them. CDR1 is SGHDT, CDR2 YYEEEE, per germline. CDR3 sequence: CASSLLGSEQYF. DNA for the CDR3: TGTGCCAGCAGCTTGCTCGGGAGCGAGCAGTACTTC.

V and J are TRBV5-1 and TRBJ1-2, with D hard to call. V was trimmed by 0 bases and J by 10 bases, leaving 7 bases between them. Germline V gene lookup returns CDR1 SGHRS and CDR2 YFSETQ. This CDR3 is 11 amino acids long. This CDR3 is CASSLGHFYTF. The CDR3 nucleotides are TGCGCCAGCAGCTTGGGACACTTCTACACCTTC.

This sequence joins TRBV7-9 and TRBJ1-1, with TRBD1 as a possible D gene (6 bases). Germline CDR1 is SEHNR and CDR2 is FQNEAQ (reference sequence). This CDR3 has 14 amino acids. V gave up 4 bases and J gave up 4 bases, with 13 bases separating them. The CDR3 bases are TGTGCCAGCAGCTCACAGGGCTTGGGCACTGAAGCTTTCTTT. Its translation is CASSSQGLGTEAFF.

The rearrangement uses TRBV11-2 and TRBJ1-2; 8 bases are a match to TRBD1. The germline CDR1 and CDR2 sequences are SGHAT and FQNNGV. The CDR3 extends over 16 amino acids. Germline trimming cut 5 bases from V and 9 bases from J; bases unmatched to any gene: 17. CDR3 DNA: TGTGCCAGCAGCCCTGGGACAGGCTATACAGCTTATCGCTACACCTTC. As protein: CASSPGTGYTAYRYTF.

V is TRBV12-3 or TRBV12-4 and J is TRBJ2-7, with unresolved D. The CDR3 runs to 13 residues. The V end lost 6 bases, the J end lost 2 bases, and 11 bases lay between the germline ends. The CDR3 loop is CASSLGMPYEQYF. Written as DNA, the CDR3 is TGTGCCAGCAGCCTAGGAATGCCCTACGAGCAGTACTTC.

The gene calls are TRBV9 and TRBJ2-5; 12 nucleotides agree with TRBD2. V was clipped by 3 bases and J by 5 bases; unmatched bases: 2. The length of the CDR3 is 14 residues. Looked up from germline, CDR1 is SGDLS and CDR2 is YYNGEE. CDR3 loop: CASSASGRAETQYF. CDR3 DNA sequence: TGTGCCAGCAGCGCTAGCGGGAGGGCGGAGACCCAGTACTTC.

The rearrangement joins TRBV5-4 to TRBJ2-3, with 7 bases aligning to TRBD2. CDR1 is SGHNT and CDR2 is YYREEE in the germline V gene (reference sequence). The CDR3 totals 13 residues. Trimming cost V 0 bases and J 6 bases; bases outside gene matches: 1. The CDR3 nucleotides are TGTGCCAGCAGCTTGGCCGGGGGGGATACGCAGTATTTT. Translation: CASSLAGGDTQYF.

The chain uses TRBV11-2 and TRBJ1-3; D is undetermined. The CDR3 is 12 residues long. Germline lookup yields CDR1 SGHAT and CDR2 FQNNGV. Trimming stripped 5 bases from V and 6 bases from J, with 8 bases between. The CDR3 nucleotides are TGTGCCAGCAGCCAAGCCGAAAACACCATATATTTT. Protein product: CASSQAENTIYF.

The chain employs TRBV18 and TRBJ2-2; 7 positions match TRBD1. This CDR3 has 16 amino acids. The V gene's germline CDR1 is KGHSH and CDR2 LQKENI. Trimming at V came to 3 bases and at J to 3 bases, leaving 7 bases not matched to a gene. DNA of the CDR3: TGTGCCAGCTCACCGATGACAGGGCCGGACACCGGGGAGCTGTTTTTT. This sequence encodes CASSPMTGPDTGELFF. Filled out from reference TRBV18 and TRBJ2-2, the complete variable domain reads NAGVMQNPRHLVRRRGQEARLRCSPMKGHSHVYWYRQLPEEGLKFMVYLQKENIIDESGMPKERFSAEFPKEGPSILRIQQVVRGDSAAYFCASSPMTGPDTGELFFGEGSRLTVL.

The sample holds one count of this clone. This rearrangement joins TRBV7-2 to TRBJ1-5, with D unclear. V lost 1 base to trimming and J lost 7 bases, with 11 bases between them. The CDR3 is made up of 14 amino acids. Germline loops: CDR1 SGHTA, CDR2 FQGNSA. Here the CDR3 DNA reads TGTGCCAGCAGCTTAGTGGCCGGAGGACAGCCCCAGCATTTT. This sequence encodes CASSLVAGGQPQHF.

DNA of the CDR3: TGTGCCATCAGTGAGACTGCGCAATCATATGGCTACACCTTC. Protein product: CAISETAQSYGYTF. The chain links TRBV10-3 to TRBJ1-2; unclear D gene. Trimming took 2 bases from V and 5 from J, leaving 12 bases between them. This CDR3 comprises 14 residues. Germline V gene data show CDR1 as ENHRY and CDR2 as SYGVKD.

V usage is TRBV7-2 and J usage is TRBJ2-5; 9 nucleotides align to TRBD1. Germline CDR1 SGHTA, CDR2 FQGNSA. After removal of 1 base from V and 7 bases from J, the junction contained 7 bases not matched to a gene. The CDR3 runs 15 residues. In DNA form, the CDR3 reads TGTGCCAGCAGCTTAGACGGGGACAGGGCAAGGACCCAGTACTTC. Translation gives CASSLDGDRARTQYF.

This clone has just one count. V usage is TRBV10-1 and J usage is TRBJ2-7; TRBD2 might be the D (6 bases). Trimming took 4 bases from V and 6 from J, leaving 16 bases between them. The germline CDR1 and CDR2 sequences are WNHNN and SYGVQD (reference sequence). The CDR3 runs 14 residues. This CDR3 is CASSGPGGPGEQYF. The CDR3 DNA reads TGCGCCAGCAGTGGACCCGGGGGACCGGGCGAGCAGTACTTC.

The J gene is TRBJ1-5, the V gene TRBV2; TRBD1 aligns across 7 bases. This CDR3 spans 14 amino acids. Per germline, CDR1 SNHLY and CDR2 FYNNEI. V trimming: 8 bases; J trimming: 5 bases; junction bases outside the gene matches: 9. The CDR3 reads CASCPDREDQPQHF. In nucleotides, the CDR3 is TGTGCCAGCTGCCCCGACAGGGAAGATCAGCCCCAGCATTTT.

Sample share makes this clone medium-sized. J is TRBJ2-3 and V is TRBV4-1, with D maybe TRBD1 (6 bases). Deletions cut 0 bases from V and 8 bases from J, with 21 bases between. The CDR3 has 17 amino acids. The germline gives CDR1 MGHRA, CDR2 YSYEKL. CDR3 amino acids: CASSQDWSGDPRGTQYF. CDR3 nucleotides: TGCGCCAGCAGCCAAGATTGGTCAGGGGATCCTCGAGGTACGCAGTATTTT.

The chain combines TRBV5-8 with TRBJ1-4, with D unresolved. The CDR3 length is 14 residues. Germline values: CDR1 SGHTS, CDR2 YDEGEE. Trimming took 1 base from V and 3 from J, leaving 7 bases between them. CDR3 coding DNA: TGTGCCAGCAGCTTGAGCTACTCTAATGAAAAACTGTTTTTT. Translating gives CASSLSYSNEKLFF.

This clone was picked up one time. V is TRBV7-9 and J is TRBJ2-1, with no clear D. Trimming cost V 3 bases and J 1 base, with 4 bases left between them. The CDR3 length is 13 residues. Germline CDR1 reads SEHNR; CDR2 reads FQNEAQ (reference sequence). CDR3 sequence reads: CASSLSSYNEQFF. CDR3 coding DNA: TGTGCCAGCAGCTTGAGTTCCTACAATGAGCAGTTCTTC.

This chain joins TRBV7-8 and TRBJ2-5, with D possibly being TRBD2 (7 bases). The V and J ends lost 6 bases and 4 bases respectively, with 21 bases between them. CDR3 size: 16 residues. Germline values: CDR1 SGHVS, CDR2 FQNEAQ. The CDR3 sequence: CASRVGYRVAGETQYF. The CDR3 bases are TGTGCCAGCAGAGTAGGATACAGGGTAGCGGGAGAGACCCAGTACTTC.

The genes are TRBV2 and TRBJ2-3, with D perhaps matching TRBD1 (6 bases). Germline CDR1 and CDR2: SNHLY and FYNNEI. V was cut by 4 bases and J by 2 bases, with 10 bases left in between. The CDR3 covers 14 residues. CDR3 region: CASSGRTVTDTQYF. CDR3 nucleotides: TGTGCCAGCAGTGGAAGGACAGTCACAGATACGCAGTATTTT.

This clone was recorded once. The V call is TRBV5-4, the J call TRBJ2-3; D gene uncertain. Deletions cut 8 bases from V and 2 bases from J, with 18 bases between. The germline V gene encodes CDR1 SGHNT and CDR2 YYREEE (reference sequence). The CDR3 runs 15 residues. DNA for the CDR3: TGTGCCAGTCAGCGAAGTCAAGGTGTCACAGATACGCAGTATTTT. Its protein is CASQRSQGVTDTQYF.

The chain is built from TRBV21-1 and TRBJ1-1; TRBD1 reflects the table's D call only, with no check against the DNA. TRBV21-1 is a pseudogene. The CDR3 has 12 residues. The CDR3 region is CASSLTTGEAFF. Here the CDR3 DNA reads TGTGCCAGCAGCCTCACGACAGGTGAAGCTTTCTTT.

The rearrangement links TRBV4-1 to TRBJ1-4; no clear D. The CDR3 spans 14 residues. The V end lost 0 bases, the J end lost 8 bases, and 10 bases lay between the germline ends. Germline V gene data show CDR1 as MGHRA and CDR2 as YSYEKL. The CDR3 sequence is CASSQETGMEKLFF. Here the CDR3 DNA reads TGCGCCAGCAGCCAAGAAACGGGGATGGAAAAACTGTTTTTT.

The genes are TRBV10-3 and TRBJ2-1; 10 bases fit TRBD1. Germline assignment: CDR1 ENHRY and CDR2 SYGVKD. CDR3 size: 14 residues. The ends lost 7 bases at V and 8 bases at J; junction bases unmatched: 8. CDR3 loop: CAITPGQGNHEQFF. CDR3 nucleotides: TGTGCCATCACACCGGGACAGGGGAACCATGAGCAGTTCTTC.